Shown below are 21 T cell receptor beta chains from a single sample sequenced in a study of cytomegalovirus exposure and HLA in healthy donors. Amplification used 60 Vbeta primers and 13 Jbeta primers. TCRdb's table, derived via immunoSEQ multiplex PCR, lists solely in-frame clones and lacks some. The profile covers roughly 150,000 clones, with more than 75% appearing a single time and roughly 6.2% taken by the ten largest. Sequenced: PBMCs. Every receptor here comes from a woman aged 40 to 50 in good health and CMV-seropositive.

This clone was observed many times. The chain links TRBV19 to TRBJ2-1, with TRBD2 as a possible D gene (7 bases). V was clipped by 3 bases and J by 6 bases, with 18 bases between them. The CDR3 totals 16 residues. CDR1 LNHDA and CDR2 SQIVND come from the germline V gene (reference sequence). The CDR3 loop reads CASSMGKGGFFNEQFF. CDR3 in DNA: TGTGCCAGTAGTATGGGTAAGGGGGGGTTTTTCAATGAGCAGTTCTTC.

The J gene is TRBJ2-3, the V gene TRBV4-1, with D possibly being TRBD2 (6 bases). Germline CDR1 MGHRA, CDR2 YSYEKL. The length of the CDR3 is 17 residues. Trimming cost V 3 bases and J 0 bases, with 16 bases left between them. CDR3: CASSQGGWRESTDTQYF. In DNA, the CDR3 is TGCGCCAGCAGCCAGGGAGGATGGCGGGAAAGCACAGATACGCAGTATTTT.

This chain uses TRBV30 with TRBJ2-5; D is unresolved. The J call is uncertain, as TRBJ2-7 better fits the DNA end. This CDR3 region has 11 residues. Germline V lookup: CDR1 GTSNPN, CDR2 SVGIG (reference sequence). DNA of the CDR3: TGTGCCTGGAGTGTAAGATACGAGCAGTACTTC. Its translation: CAWSVRYEQYF.

This chain links TRBV6-5 with TRBJ1-1, with D unclear. Between the trimmed V and J ends, which lost 2 bases and 7 bases, there was a span of 8 bases. Germline V gene sequence: CDR1 MNHEY, CDR2 SVGAGI. The CDR3 runs to 12 residues. CDR3 sequence (DNA): TGTGCCAGCAGTTACCCCGGTGGTGAAGCTTTCTTT. Translation: CASSYPGGEAFF.

The J gene is TRBJ1-1, the V gene TRBV15, with 9 bases identical to TRBD1. V gave up 6 bases and J gave up 0 bases; unmatched junction bases: 8. Germline assignment: CDR1 LNHNV and CDR2 YYDKDF (reference sequence). This CDR3 contains 16 residues. The CDR3 is CATSFGQGFMNTEAFF. Here the CDR3 DNA reads TGTGCCACCAGTTTCGGACAGGGGTTTATGAACACTGAAGCTTTCTTT.

The chain is built from TRBV4-1 and TRBJ2-2; 7 bases are shared with TRBD1. The CDR3 has 17 residues. Germline trimming cut 2 bases from V and 2 bases from J; bases unmatched to any gene: 8. Germline loops: CDR1 MGHRA, CDR2 YSYEKL. The CDR3 DNA is TGCGCCAGCAGCCAAAAACCCGGGACAGTAAACACCGGGGAGCTGTTTTTT. It is translated as CASSQKPGTVNTGELFF.

The J gene is TRBJ1-1, the V gene TRBV6-6; 7 bases align to TRBD1. V shed 3 bases and J 5 bases; nucleotides not matched to a gene: 9. The germline CDR1 and CDR2 sequences are MNHNY and SVGAGI (reference sequence). CDR3 length equals 15 residues. CDR3 DNA: TGTGCCAGCAGTTATGGTGACAGGGAGGTTACTGAAGCTTTCTTT. It is translated as CASSYGDREVTEAFF.

The V gene is TRBV5-1, the J gene TRBJ1-1; D is unclear. In germline, CDR1 is SGHRS, CDR2 YFSETQ. The CDR3 sequence is 15 residues long. Trimming shortened V by 0 bases and J by 3 bases, and 12 bases separated the two germline ends. Written as DNA, the CDR3 is TGCGCCAGCAGCTTGGGAGATCAACTGGACACTGAAGCTTTCTTT. It is translated as CASSLGDQLDTEAFF. The full variable domain, rest sourced from reference TRBV5-1 and TRBJ1-1, is KAGVTQTPRYLIKTRGQQVTLSCSPISGHRSVSWYQQTPGQGLQFLFEYFSETQRNKGNFPGRFSGRQFSNSRSEMNVSTLELGDSALYLCASSLGDQLDTEAFFGQGTRLTVV.

This chain connects TRBV6-1 to TRBJ2-7; TRBD1 agrees at 7 bases. Trimming took 11 bases from V and 3 from J; bases not matched to a gene: 10. This CDR3 is built from 13 residues. The germline gives CDR1 MNHNS, CDR2 SASEGT. CDR3 sequence reads: CAQTPGQDYEQYF. CDR3 DNA sequence: TGTGCCCAAACGCCAGGACAGGACTACGAGCAGTACTTC.

The chain links TRBV10-3 to TRBJ2-7, with 8 positions matching TRBD2. The CDR3 covers 13 residues. Trimming took 8 bases from V and 4 from J; bases not matched to a gene: 7. In germline, CDR1 is ENHRY, CDR2 SYGVKD. The CDR3 loop is CAIQAGEEYEQYF. The CDR3 nucleotides are TGTGCCATCCAAGCGGGAGAGGAGTACGAGCAGTACTTC.

V is TRBV2 and J is TRBJ2-1; 8 nucleotides agree with TRBD2. The ends lost 3 bases at V and 5 bases at J; junction bases unmatched: 15. The CDR3 extends over 18 amino acids. Germline V gives CDR1 SNHLY, CDR2 FYNNEI. The CDR3 bases are TGTGCCAGCAGTGAGAGGGGGGTCCGAGCGGGAGAAGACAATGAGCAGTTCTTC. This translates into CASSERGVRAGEDNEQFF.

There are a few counts of this clone. The rearrangement links TRBV2 to TRBJ2-5; TRBD2 might be the D (6 bases). The V end was cut by 4 bases, the J end by 4 bases, with 16 bases between. Looked up from germline, CDR1 is SNHLY and CDR2 is FYNNEI. The CDR3 spans 15 residues. As DNA, the CDR3 is TGTGCCAGCAGTGTGATTCTTGGGGGAGGAGAGACCCAGTACTTC. Translation: CASSVILGGGETQYF. Combining the CDR3 with reference TRBV2 and TRBJ2-5 gives the whole variable domain EPEVTQTPSHQVTQMGQEVILRCVPISNHLYFYWYRQILGQKVEFLVSFYNNEISEKSEIFDDQFSVERPDGSNFTLKIRSTKLEDSAMYFCASSVILGGGETQYFGPGTRLLVL.

As for this clone: The sample contains more than one DNA sequence encoding this CDR3. The V gene is TRBV7-9, the J gene TRBJ2-5; possible D gene TRBD1, 8 bases. The V end lost 2 bases, the J end lost 7 bases, and 11 bases lay between the germline ends. The CDR3 totals 13 residues. Germline V gene lookup returns CDR1 SEHNR and CDR2 FQNEAQ (reference sequence). CDR3 coding DNA: TGTGCCAGCAGCTTAAACAGGGGGGGGACCCAGTACTTC. Translation gives CASSLNRGGTQYF.

The V and J genes are TRBV28 and TRBJ2-7, with 8 bases that match TRBD2. CDR1 MDHEN and CDR2 SYDVKM come from the germline V gene. With V trimmed by 6 bases and J by 7 bases, 11 bases remained unmatched. The CDR3 is made up of 14 amino acids. For the CDR3, the DNA is TGTGCCAGCAGGGTTTCCGGGACTAGGGGTGAGCAGTACTTC. Its translation is CASRVSGTRGEQYF.

This clone was detected a few times. J is TRBJ2-7 and V is TRBV11-3; no definite D call. The CDR3 totals 13 residues. The ends were cut back, 5 bases at V and 1 base at J, with 9 bases in the middle. Germline CDR1 is SGHNT and CDR2 is YENEEA. The CDR3 DNA follows: TGTGCCAGCAGCCCAGAGGAGTCCTACGAGCAGTACTTC. Translating it yields CASSPEESYEQYF.

This CDR3 is CASSQGGGRANEQFF. The CDR3 bases are TGCGCCAGCAGCCAAGGTGGCGGGAGGGCCAATGAGCAGTTCTTC. The rearrangement uses TRBV4-1 and TRBJ2-1; 9 bases are shared with TRBD2. The CDR3 consists of 15 residues. The junction had 4 bases not matched to a gene; V was cut back by 1 base and J by 6 bases. Germline V gene data show CDR1 as MGHRA and CDR2 as YSYEKL.

This rearrangement joins TRBV5-1 to TRBJ2-1; no clear D. Germline V gene data show CDR1 as SGHRS and CDR2 as YFSETQ. The length of the CDR3 is 12 residues. Trimming stripped 0 bases from V and 10 bases from J, with 8 bases between. For the CDR3, the DNA is TGCGCCAGCAGCTTGGTGACATCGGAGCAGTTCTTC. This sequence encodes CASSLVTSEQFF.

The CDR3 DNA reads as TGTGCCAGCAGTTTGGGAGGGACCGTCAGCGGGGAGACCCAGTACTTC. Protein sequence: CASSLGGTVSGETQYF. The J gene is TRBJ2-5, the V gene TRBV28, with TRBD2 matching 7 bases. The germline CDR1 and CDR2 sequences are MDHEN and SYDVKM. The CDR3 runs 16 residues. The V segment lost 3 bases and the J segment 5 bases; nucleotides outside the gene matches: 12.

Only a few counts were recorded for this clone. The chain couples TRBV25-1 to TRBJ1-3; maybe TRBD1 (6 bases). Looked up from germline, CDR1 is MGHDK and CDR2 is SYGVNS. The ends were cut back, 3 bases at V and 2 bases at J, with 8 bases in the middle. CDR3 length: 14 residues. Here the CDR3 DNA reads TGTGCCAGCAGTGAGGCAGGGGCTGGAAACACCATATATTTT. It is translated as CASSEAGAGNTIYF.

The chain uses TRBV27 and TRBJ2-4; 11 bases map to TRBD1. The germline V gene has CDR1 MNHEY and CDR2 SMNVEV (reference sequence). The CDR3 loop spans 14 amino acids. V dropped 5 bases and J dropped 6; count of bases not matched to a gene: 3. The CDR3 DNA is TGTGCCAGCAGTCCTGGGACAGGGGGAAACATTCAGTACTTC. Translating it yields CASSPGTGGNIQYF.

The chain recombines TRBV6-5 with TRBJ2-7; 11 bases map to TRBD2. The germline V gene has CDR1 MNHEY and CDR2 SVGAGI. This CDR3 comprises 14 residues. V was pared by 5 bases and J by 3 bases, with 3 bases of the junction left unmatched. Here the CDR3 DNA reads TGTGCCAGCAGTATGACTAGCGGGAACTACGAGCAGTACTTC. Translated, it gives CASSMTSGNYEQYF.